This T cell receptor (beta chain) was found in a study of blood T cells in healthy people across ages. Findings and caveats of the study: It was not possible, with unsorted PBMCs, to conclusively compare naive and antigen-experienced cells.

A remark on this clonotype: Its cognate antigen is unknown.

Then a second PCR, running about 7 to 11 cycles, was carried out with a sample-barcoded 5' primer and a J-beta primer mix. Every sample gave at least 3 million paired-end reads containing CDR3. TCRdb passed the 5' RACE reads through MiXCR, listing each CDR3 protein once. The profile covers hundreds of thousands of distinct CDR3 sequences, with 40% to 50% appearing a single time and under 20% taken by the ten largest. V shed 1 base and J shed 6 bases, with 9 bases lying between them. The length of the CDR3 is 14 residues. Germline CDR1 reads SEHNR; CDR2 reads FQNEAQ (reference sequence). The chain employs TRBV7-9 and TRBJ1-4; D remains unclear. The TCR was taken from a man aged 60-69 years in good health. The sample was blood. The CDR3 spells CASSLVTEDEKLFF. The CDR3 DNA sequence: TGTGCCAGCAGCTTAGTTACGGAAGATGAAAAACTGTTTTTT.